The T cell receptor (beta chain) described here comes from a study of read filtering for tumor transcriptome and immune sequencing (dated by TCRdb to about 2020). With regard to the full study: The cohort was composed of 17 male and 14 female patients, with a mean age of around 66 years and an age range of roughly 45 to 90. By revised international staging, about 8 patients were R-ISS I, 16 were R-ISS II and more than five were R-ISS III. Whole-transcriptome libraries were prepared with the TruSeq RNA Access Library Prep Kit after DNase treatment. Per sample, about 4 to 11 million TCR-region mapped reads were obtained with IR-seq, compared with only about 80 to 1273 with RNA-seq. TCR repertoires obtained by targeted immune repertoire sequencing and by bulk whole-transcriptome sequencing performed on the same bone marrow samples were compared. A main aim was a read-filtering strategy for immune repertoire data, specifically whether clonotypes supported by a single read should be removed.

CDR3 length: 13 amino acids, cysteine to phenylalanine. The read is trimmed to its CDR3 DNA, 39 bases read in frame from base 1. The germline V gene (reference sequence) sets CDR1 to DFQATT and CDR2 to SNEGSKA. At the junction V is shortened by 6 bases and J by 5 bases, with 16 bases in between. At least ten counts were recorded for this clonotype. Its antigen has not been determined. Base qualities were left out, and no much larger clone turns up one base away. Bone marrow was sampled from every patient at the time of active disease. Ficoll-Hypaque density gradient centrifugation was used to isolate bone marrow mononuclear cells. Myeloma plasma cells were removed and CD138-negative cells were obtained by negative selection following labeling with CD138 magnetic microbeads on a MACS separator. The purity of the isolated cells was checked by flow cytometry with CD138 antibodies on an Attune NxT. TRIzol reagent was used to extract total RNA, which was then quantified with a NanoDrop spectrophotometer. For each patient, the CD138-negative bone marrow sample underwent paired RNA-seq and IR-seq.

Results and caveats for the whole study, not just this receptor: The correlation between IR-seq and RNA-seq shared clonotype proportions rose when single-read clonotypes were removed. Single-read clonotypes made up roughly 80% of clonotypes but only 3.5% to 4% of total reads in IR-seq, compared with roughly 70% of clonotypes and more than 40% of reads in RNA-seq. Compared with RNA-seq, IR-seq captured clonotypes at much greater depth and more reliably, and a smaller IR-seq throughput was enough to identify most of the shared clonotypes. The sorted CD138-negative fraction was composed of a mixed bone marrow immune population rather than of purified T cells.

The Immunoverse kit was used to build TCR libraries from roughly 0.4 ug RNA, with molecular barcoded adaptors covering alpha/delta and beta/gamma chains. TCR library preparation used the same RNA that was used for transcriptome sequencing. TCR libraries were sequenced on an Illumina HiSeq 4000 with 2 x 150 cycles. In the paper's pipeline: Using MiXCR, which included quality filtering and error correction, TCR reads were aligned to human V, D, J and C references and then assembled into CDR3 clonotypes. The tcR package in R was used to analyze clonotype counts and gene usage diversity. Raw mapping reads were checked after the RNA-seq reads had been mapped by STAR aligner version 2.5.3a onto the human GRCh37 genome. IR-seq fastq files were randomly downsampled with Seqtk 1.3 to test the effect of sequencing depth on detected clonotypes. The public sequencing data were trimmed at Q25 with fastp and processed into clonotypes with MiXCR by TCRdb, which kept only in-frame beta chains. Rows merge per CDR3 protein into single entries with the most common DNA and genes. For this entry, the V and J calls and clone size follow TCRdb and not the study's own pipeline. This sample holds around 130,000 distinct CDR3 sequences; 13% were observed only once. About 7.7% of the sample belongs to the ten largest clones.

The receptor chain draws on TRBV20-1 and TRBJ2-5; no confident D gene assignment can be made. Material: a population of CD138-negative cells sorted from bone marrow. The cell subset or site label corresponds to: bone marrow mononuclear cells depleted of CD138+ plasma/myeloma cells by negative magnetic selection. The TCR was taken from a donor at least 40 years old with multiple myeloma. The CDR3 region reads CSATPRFPETQYF. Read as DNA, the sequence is TGCAGTGCGACCCCTAGGTTTCCGGAGACCCAGTACTTC.